This T cell receptor beta chain stems from a study of blood T cell repertoires in COVID-19. For the study at large: T cells, B-cell-depleted T cells, or PBMCs provided the cDNA or gDNA that served as material.

The CDR3 loop spans 14 amino acids. Germline assignment: CDR1 SQVTM and CDR2 ANQGSEA. Trimming at V came to 7 bases and at J to 4 bases, leaving 5 bases not matched to a gene. Sequencing was performed with immunoSEQ multiplex PCR; in TCRdb, only in-frame clones are kept and a portion is missing. The sample includes approximately 160,000 clones, 70% to 90% of them seen just once. V is TRBV29-1 and J is TRBJ2-2; 11 positions match TRBD1. This sequence originates from a man aged 45-65 years with active or convalescent COVID-19. Specimen: peripheral blood. The CDR3 DNA is TGCAGCGCCGGACAGGGGGCATTCACCGGGGAGCTGTTTTTT. Encoded protein: CSAGQGAFTGELFF.